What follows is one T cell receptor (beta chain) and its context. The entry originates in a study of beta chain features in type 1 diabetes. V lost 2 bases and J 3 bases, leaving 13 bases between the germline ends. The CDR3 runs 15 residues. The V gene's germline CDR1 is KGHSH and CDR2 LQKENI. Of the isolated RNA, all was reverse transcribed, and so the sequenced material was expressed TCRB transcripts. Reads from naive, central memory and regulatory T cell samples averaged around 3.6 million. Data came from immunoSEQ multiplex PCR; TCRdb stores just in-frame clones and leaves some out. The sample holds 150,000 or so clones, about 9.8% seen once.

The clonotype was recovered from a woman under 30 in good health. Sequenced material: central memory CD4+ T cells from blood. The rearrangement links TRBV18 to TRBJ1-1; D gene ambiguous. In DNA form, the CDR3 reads TGTGCCAGCTCACCAAGTTCGGGAGTCGACACTGAAGCTTTCTTT. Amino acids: CASSPSSGVDTEAFF. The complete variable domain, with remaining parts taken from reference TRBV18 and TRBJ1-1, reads NAGVMQNPRHLVRRRGQEARLRCSPMKGHSHVYWYRQLPEEGLKFMVYLQKENIIDESGMPKERFSAEFPKEGPSILRIQQVVRGDSAAYFCASSPSSGVDTEAFFGQGTRLTVV.